The entry below gives a single T cell receptor beta chain sequence along with its context. What it recognizes is unknown. This entry is derived from a study of T cell repertoires in cytomegalovirus infection. Study details: Public TCR beta signature analysis indicated the presence of both CMV infection and matching HLA type. Study-wide results and caveats: It was HLA-C-restricted CMV-specific TCR beta clonotypes that dominated the response ex vivo. Cumulative frequency of public TCR beta families picked out carriers of CMV plus the relevant HLA.

In germline, CDR1 is MNHNY, CDR2 SVGAGI (reference sequence). With 4 bases clipped from V and 6 bases from J, the junction kept 6 bases outside the gene matches. This CDR3 has 13 residues. TCRdb ran MiXCR on the reads and lists one entry per CDR3 protein. The table shows approximately 140,000 distinct CDR3 sequences, with roughly 9% occurring only once. J is TRBJ2-7 and V is TRBV6-6; 7 bases agree with TRBD1. The sample consisted of PBMCs. This sequence originates from a human donor in good health (CMV status not recorded). Some clones in this sample may be carry-over from other donors' samples. The CDR3 region has the DNA TGTGCCAGCAGTTCTTCAACAGGGGCCGAGCAGTACTTC. Protein sequence: CASSSSTGAEQYF.